These 16 T cell receptor beta chains originate from one sample sequenced in a study of a mutant IDH1 vaccine in newly diagnosed glioma (dated by TCRdb to the early 2020s). The antigens of these receptors remain unknown. The sample's time point label is to be understood as: week 35, safety follow-up. Each vaccine dose, consisting of 300 ug of a 20-mer mutant IDH1 peptide in Montanide, was administered subcutaneously with topical imiquimod. Library construction relied on the immunoSEQ multiplex PCR assay. TCRdb retrieved this table from immuneACCESS and kept in-frame rearrangements only. Not all clones are present; in checked studies, unresolved V genes account for under half, and no reason is known for the remainder. Across this sample there are about 54,000 clones, with roughly 80% seen only once. Under 5% of the sample rests with the top ten. Sequencing was performed on PBMCs, taken from a glioma patient whose treatment included an IDH1 peptide vaccine. These receptors all stem from a woman between 18 and 29 years old with glioma.

In DNA form, the CDR3 reads TGTGCCAGCAAAGGGGACGTTAATGAGCAGTTCTTC. It yields the protein CASKGDVNEQFF. The chain carries TRBV11-3 and TRBJ2-1; either TRBD1 or TRBD2 may fit D (5 bases each). The germline V gene has CDR1 SGHNT and CDR2 YENEEA. Trimming took off 7 bases at V and 7 bases at J, with 11 bases between the two ends. There are 12 residues in the CDR3.

The rearrangement joins TRBV5-1 to TRBJ2-1, with 12 bases matching TRBD2. V shed 0 bases, J shed 0 bases, and the junction held 10 bases outside the gene matches. This CDR3 is 20 amino acids long. CDR1 is SGHRS, CDR2 YFSETQ, per germline. The CDR3 DNA follows: TGCGCCAGCAGCTTGGAAGCGGCTAGCGGGAGGGTTAGCTCCTACAATGAGCAGTTCTTC. It codes for CASSLEAASGRVSSYNEQFF. The full variable domain, with the rest looked up from reference TRBV5-1 and TRBJ2-1, is KAGVTQTPRYLIKTRGQQVTLSCSPISGHRSVSWYQQTPGQGLQFLFEYFSETQRNKGNFPGRFSGRQFSNSRSEMNVSTLELGDSALYLCASSLEAASGRVSSYNEQFFGPGTRLTVL.

The rearrangement uses TRBV20-1 and TRBJ1-1; perhaps TRBD1 as D (5 bases). Per the germline V gene, CDR1 is DFQATT and CDR2 is SNEGSKA (reference sequence). Trimming pared 7 bases from V and 8 bases from J, leaving 11 bases between. There are 10 residues in the CDR3. CDR3 in amino acids: CSVHYREAFF. CDR3 sequence (DNA): TGCAGTGTCCACTACAGGGAAGCTTTCTTT.

The chain links TRBV19 to TRBJ2-1; D unresolved. Per germline, CDR1 LNHDA and CDR2 SQIVND (reference sequence). This CDR3 comprises 13 residues. The germline V and J ends were trimmed by 3 bases and 10 bases, with 13 bases remaining between them. The CDR3 nucleotides are TGTGCCAGTAGTATTGCGCGGAACTACGAGCAGTTCTTC. This translates into CASSIARNYEQFF.

This rearrangement joins TRBV19 to TRBJ1-2, with 7 bases identical to TRBD1. Germline values: CDR1 LNHDA, CDR2 SQIVND (reference sequence). J gave up 4 bases and V 3 bases, and 8 bases lay outside the gene matches. The CDR3 length is 15 residues. The CDR3 loop reads CASSIFGTAFYGYTF. CDR3 sequence (DNA): TGTGCCAGTAGTATTTTCGGGACAGCCTTCTATGGCTACACCTTC.

This rearrangement joins TRBV5-1 to TRBJ2-7, with TRBD1 identical over 9 bases. This CDR3 contains 14 residues. The trim removed 4 bases at V and 4 bases at J, leaving 6 bases unmatched. CDR1 is SGHRS and CDR2 is YFSETQ in the germline V gene. CDR3 sequence reads: CASSPGQGLYEQYF. The CDR3 DNA is TGCGCCAGCAGCCCGGGACAGGGTCTTTACGAGCAGTACTTC.

This chain joins TRBV29-1 and TRBJ2-7, with 10 bases lining up with TRBD1. Germline loops: CDR1 SQVTM, CDR2 ANQGSEA. This CDR3 has 13 amino acids. Trimming took 5 bases from V and 6 from J; bases not matched to a gene: 7. The DNA of the CDR3 is TGCAGCGTTAGTAAGGGACAGGGGTCCGAGCAGTACTTC. This codes for CSVSKGQGSEQYF.

The rearrangement links TRBV9 to TRBJ1-5; D not resolved. CDR1 is SGDLS, CDR2 YYNGEE, per germline. V was shortened by 1 base and J by 9 bases, with 11 bases between the two germline ends. The CDR3 has 13 residues. The CDR3 DNA reads TGTGCCAGCAGCGTACGGACCGAGGGGCCCCAGCATTTT. Amino acid sequence: CASSVRTEGPQHF.

The genes are TRBV11-2 and TRBJ1-2; D is possibly TRBD1 (6 bases). The CDR3 is 13 amino acids. The ends were cut back, 5 bases at V and 1 base at J, with 8 bases in the middle. Germline assignment: CDR1 SGHAT and CDR2 FQNNGV. The CDR3 region is CASSRQVNYGYTF. The CDR3 nucleotides are TGTGCCAGCAGCCGACAGGTTAACTATGGCTACACCTTC. The whole variable domain, filled in from reference TRBV11-2 and TRBJ1-2, reads EAGVAQSPRYKIIEKRQSVAFWCNPISGHATLYWYQQILGQGPKLLIQFQNNGVVDDSQLPKDRFSAERLKGVDSTLKIQPAKLEDSAVYLCASSRQVNYGYTFGSGTRLTVV.

This sequence joins TRBV5-6 and TRBJ2-5; 7 bases line up with TRBD2. The CDR3 has 14 residues. Losses at the gene ends were 1 base for V and 2 bases for J; bases not matched to a gene: 2. Germline V gives CDR1 SGHDT, CDR2 YYEEEE. CDR3 residues: CASSLSGVQETQYF. The CDR3 nucleotides read TGTGCCAGCAGCTTGAGCGGGGTTCAAGAGACCCAGTACTTC.

The chain carries TRBV7-6 and TRBJ1-2; possible D gene TRBD1, 5 bases. CDR3 length: 14 amino acids. CDR1 SGHVS and CDR2 FNYEAQ come from the germline V gene. Trimming pared 5 bases from V and 5 bases from J, leaving 15 bases between. CDR3 nucleotides: TGTGCCAGCAGCCGGGGGAGGGTAGGTTATGGCTACACCTTC. Its protein is CASSRGRVGYGYTF.

There are a few counts of this clone. The J gene is TRBJ1-5, the V gene TRBV6-6, with D maybe TRBD1 (6 bases). In germline, CDR1 is MNHNY, CDR2 SVGAGI (reference sequence). Trimming stripped 4 bases from V and 1 base from J, with 11 bases between. This CDR3 region has 15 residues. As DNA, the CDR3 is TGTGCCAGCAGTTCCGGACAGACGAGCAATCAGCCCCAGCATTTT. Its translation is CASSSGQTSNQPQHF.

The chain joins TRBV5-1 to TRBJ1-1; 8 nucleotides align to TRBD1. The CDR3 sequence is 14 residues long. Germline V lookup: CDR1 SGHRS, CDR2 YFSETQ. V lost 4 bases and J lost 0; bases outside the gene matches: 2. The CDR3 protein is CASSMTGVNTEAFF. As DNA, the CDR3 is TGCGCCAGCAGCATGACAGGGGTGAACACTGAAGCTTTCTTT.

This chain joins TRBV7-3 and TRBJ1-1, with 9 bases that match TRBD1. CDR1 SGHTA and CDR2 FQGTGA come from the germline V gene. CDR3 length equals 15 residues. After removal of 5 bases from V and 4 bases from J, the junction contained 8 bases not matched to a gene. CDR3 protein: CASSPSGTGITEAFF. Here the CDR3 DNA reads TGTGCCAGCAGCCCTTCCGGGACAGGGATCACTGAAGCTTTCTTT.

The chain recombines TRBV5-1 with TRBJ2-7; 14 nucleotides align to TRBD2. Germline V gene lookup returns CDR1 SGHRS and CDR2 YFSETQ. V lost 3 bases to trimming and J lost 6 bases; unmatched junction nucleotides: 8. CDR3 size: 16 residues. CDR3 sequence (DNA): TGCGCCAGCAGCTCGGGACTAGCGGGAGCCTTGGGCGAGCAGTACTTC. Encoded protein: CASSSGLAGALGEQYF.

The gene calls are TRBV5-1 and TRBJ2-5; 10 nucleotides line up with TRBD2. V lost 4 bases to trimming and J lost 2 bases; unmatched junction nucleotides: 8. CDR3 size: 16 residues. Germline V gives CDR1 SGHRS, CDR2 YFSETQ. The CDR3 DNA reads as TGCGCCAGCAGCGCGGGTAGCGGGGGGCATCAAGAGACCCAGTACTTC. It codes for CASSAGSGGHQETQYF. The full variable domain, its missing parts supplied by reference TRBV5-1 and TRBJ2-5, is KAGVTQTPRYLIKTRGQQVTLSCSPISGHRSVSWYQQTPGQGLQFLFEYFSETQRNKGNFPGRFSGRQFSNSRSEMNVSTLELGDSALYLCASSAGSGGHQETQYFGPGTRLLVL.